The 2 T cell receptor beta chains below come from one sample, sequenced in a study of T cell changes during pregnancy in multiple sclerosis. The protocol was immunoSEQ multiplex PCR, while the TCRdb copy is restricted to in-frame clones and leaves out a portion. The sample lists around 60,000 clones, 90% to 95% occurring once. The source was peripheral blood, collected after pregnancy. The receptors were sampled from a female donor with multiple sclerosis, enrolled in a pregnancy study.

The V call is TRBV19, the J call TRBJ2-7; a weak D match, TRBD2 (6 bases). Trimming took off 1 base at V and 2 bases at J, with 15 bases between the two ends. This CDR3 region has 16 residues. The V gene's germline CDR1 is LNHDA and CDR2 SQIVND (reference sequence). CDR3 region: CASSIGSQGGAYEQYF. CDR3 nucleotides: TGTGCCAGTAGTATAGGATCCCAGGGAGGTGCCTACGAGCAGTACTTC. The entire variable domain, with the rest obtained from reference TRBV19 and TRBJ2-7, is as follows: DGGITQSPKYLFRKEGQNVTLSCEQNLNHDAMYWYRQDPGQGLRLIYYSQIVNDFQKGDIAEGYSVSREKKESFPLTVTSAQKNPTAFYLCASSIGSQGGAYEQYFGPGTRLTVT.

The V and J genes are TRBV5-4 and TRBJ2-7, with 9 bases that match TRBD2. The CDR3 is 14 residues long. Per germline, CDR1 SGHNT and CDR2 YYREEE (reference sequence). Trimming took 2 bases from V and 2 from J; bases not matched to a gene: 2. In DNA form, the CDR3 reads TGTGCCAGCAGCTTTAGCGGGAGCCCCTACGAGCAGTACTTC. Protein product: CASSFSGSPYEQYF. The full variable domain, rest sourced from reference TRBV5-4 and TRBJ2-7, is ETGVTQSPTHLIKTRGQQVTLRCSSQSGHNTVSWYQQALGQGPQFIFQYYREEENGRGNFPPRFSGLQFPNYSSELNVNALELDDSALYLCASSFSGSPYEQYFGPGTRLTVT.